This TCR beta chain was found in a study of CD8 T cells in ankylosing spondylitis. Study-level findings and limits: Reports of some motif variants in reactive arthritis synovial fluid and blood predate this one. What appeared characteristic of ankylosing spondylitis blood was a TCR beta motif of eight highly homologous variants.

Turning to this clonotype: The antigen remains undetermined.

A single record per CDR3 protein comes from TCRdb applying MiXCR to the 5' RACE reads. The table records around 890,000 distinct CDR3 sequences, 12% of them present only once. Trimming removed 1 base at V and 4 bases at J, with 13 bases between. The CDR3 has 15 residues. Germline values: CDR1 LGHNA, CDR2 YNFKEQ. The source of this sequence is a male donor with ankylosing spondylitis. Sequenced material: blood, either unsorted or a sorted T cell fraction (not recorded which). The rearrangement uses TRBV4-2 and TRBJ1-2; a possible D gene is TRBD1 (5 bases). The CDR3 region is CASSQVGRDAYGYTF. The CDR3 nucleotides read TGTGCCAGCAGCCAAGTGGGCAGGGACGCCTATGGCTACACCTTC.